Shown below are 9 T cell receptor beta chains from a single sample sequenced in a study of blood T cell repertoires in COVID-19. Sequenced by immunoSEQ multiplex PCR; TCRdb stores in-frame clones only, minus some. The table shows hundreds of thousands of clones, with roughly 89% occurring only once. The specimen was peripheral blood. These receptor sequences come from a man younger than 35 with COVID-19, enrolled during active disease.

This clone was found a few times. The chain has TRBV10-3 and TRBJ1-1, with TRBD1 as a possible D gene (5 bases). V shed 3 bases and J shed 2 bases, with 13 bases lying between them. This CDR3 region has 15 residues. Germline CDR1 and CDR2: ENHRY and SYGVKD. The CDR3 loop is CAISDPGGANTEAFF. The CDR3 DNA follows: TGTGCCATCAGTGACCCCGGTGGGGCCAACACTGAAGCTTTCTTT.

The chain couples TRBV5-1 to TRBJ1-3, with a tentative D call TRBD1 (5 bases). The length of the CDR3 is 16 residues. CDR1 is SGHRS and CDR2 is YFSETQ in the germline V gene. Trimming stripped 0 bases from V and 5 bases from J, with 15 bases between. The CDR3 sequence: CASSLDGGLGRNTIYF. For the CDR3, the DNA is TGCGCCAGCAGCTTGGACGGGGGATTGGGGAGAAACACCATATATTTT.

The chain joins TRBV6-2 or TRBV6-3 to TRBJ2-7; 8 nucleotides align to TRBD2. This CDR3 contains 16 residues. Germline values: CDR1 MNHEY, CDR2 SVGEGT. Trimming cost V 2 bases and J 2 bases; bases outside gene matches: 8. This CDR3 is CASSYPGTRVAYEQYF. In DNA, the CDR3 is TGTGCCAGCAGTTACCCGGGGACTAGGGTTGCCTACGAGCAGTACTTC.

The V gene is TRBV10-1, the J gene TRBJ2-7; no clear D gene. Germline-derived CDR1 and CDR2 are WNHNN and SYGVQD (reference sequence). CDR3 length: 15 residues. Trimming removed 2 bases from V and 3 bases from J, with 14 bases in between. This CDR3 is CASSEGDSPFYEQYF. CDR3 DNA sequence: TGCGCCAGCAGTGAGGGAGACTCCCCTTTCTACGAGCAGTACTTC.

The chain employs TRBV10-2 and TRBJ1-1; 8 bases are a match to TRBD1. Germline values: CDR1 WSHSY, CDR2 SAAADI. This CDR3 comprises 13 residues. V lost 4 bases to trimming and J lost 6 bases; unmatched junction nucleotides: 4. The CDR3 spells CASSGTGFAEAFF. CDR3 DNA sequence: TGCGCCAGCAGTGGGACAGGGTTCGCTGAAGCTTTCTTT.

V and J are TRBV11-3 and TRBJ2-1; 7 nucleotides match TRBD1. V gave up 5 bases and J gave up 1 base; unmatched junction bases: 8. The CDR3 is 16 amino acids. CDR1 is SGHNT and CDR2 is YENEEA in the germline V gene. Here the CDR3 reads CASSPRGIESYNEQFF. The CDR3 DNA reads TGTGCCAGCAGCCCCAGGGGGATAGAGTCCTACAATGAGCAGTTCTTC.

J is TRBJ1-5 and V is TRBV27; the D gene is possibly TRBD1 (5 bases). The CDR3 is 14 amino acids. CDR1 is MNHEY and CDR2 is SMNVEV in the germline V gene (reference sequence). The germline V and J ends were trimmed by 3 bases and 4 bases, with 10 bases remaining between them. CDR3 sequence (DNA): TGTGCCAGCAGTTTGGGAGGGGTAAATCAGCCCCAGCATTTT. It translates to CASSLGGVNQPQHF.

The V call is TRBV5-4, the J call TRBJ2-1; 13 nucleotides align to TRBD2. V shed 6 bases, J shed 6 bases, and the junction held 9 bases outside the gene matches. CDR1 SGHNT and CDR2 YYREEE come from the germline V gene (reference sequence). The CDR3 totals 16 residues. As DNA, the CDR3 is TGTGCCAGCAATCCGGGGGGACTAGCGGGAACCAATGAGCAGTTCTTC. This sequence encodes CASNPGGLAGTNEQFF.

V and J are TRBV7-8 and TRBJ2-2; D is possibly TRBD1 (6 bases). The CDR3 is made up of 14 amino acids. V dropped 5 bases and J dropped 5 bases, with 12 bases sitting between them. The germline CDR1 and CDR2 sequences are SGHVS and FQNEAQ. The CDR3: CASSPNRATGELFF. CDR3 DNA sequence: TGTGCCAGCAGCCCGAACAGGGCTACCGGGGAGCTGTTTTTT.